This TCR beta chain was retrieved from a study of T cell responses to AZD1222 COVID-19 vaccine (TCRdb year 2021). Study-level background: A total of under 250 trial participants underwent TCR sequencing, of whom about 210 had received two doses of AZD1222 and 26 had received two doses of the MenACWY control vaccine. Enrollment into the trials was organized by age into subgroups of 18-55, 56-69 and 70-plus years, and those subgroups contained approximately 150, 30 and 60 TCR-sequenced participants, respectively.

From cysteine to phenylalanine, the CDR3 is 13 amino acids long. The CDR3 DNA has 39 bases and is translated from base 1. Sequences SQVTM (CDR1) and ANQGSEA (CDR2) are obtained from the germline V gene. Trimming leaves V shorter by 6 bases and J shorter by 3 bases, with the junction holding 6 bases beyond the gene matches. Points the paper makes about the study in general: No day 14 peak-response samples were available, so repertoires were characterized only after the peak T cell response. After two AZD1222 doses, both the breadth and the depth of spike-specific TCRs were significantly higher than at day 0 and than in MenACWY recipients. Reportedly, almost half of the unique spike-specific TCRs recognized epitopes lying outside the regions that are mutated in the B.1.351 and B.1.1.7 variants. CD4 TCRs associated with the vaccine covered the entire spike protein, and the dominant responses were in regions 160-218 and 743-854. Participants were mostly white British and included more females than males, and it was suggested by the authors that clonal diversity may have been underestimated. In the small 56-69-year group, the increase in depth fell short of significance, most likely because of low power. Conclusions about previously exposed vaccinees are limited because only six or seven AZD1222 recipients were SARS-CoV-2 seropositive at baseline.

What this sample's time point label stands for: about 28 days (+/-7) after the second vaccine dose. AZD1222 recipients whose second dose came at about 4 weeks and those whose second dose came at about 12 weeks were combined into one group, since spike-specific TCR depth and breadth did not differ between the two schedules. Vaccinee samples were obtained from the UK trials COV001 and COV002, which included a single-blind randomized controlled phase 2/3 trial of AZD1222 (ChAdOx1 nCoV-19) in healthy adults. For TCRbeta chain sequencing, PBMC samples from trial participants were taken at day 0 and at day 28 after the second dose. The CDR3 regions of human TCRbeta chains were subjected to immunosequencing. On the authors' methods: TCRs in the repertoires were compared against a reference library of SARS-CoV-2-specific TCRs that had been generated with the MIRA antigen-specificity platform. Breadth meant the fraction of unique TCRs that were SARS-CoV-2-associated, whereas depth meant the fraction of total T cells that were SARS-CoV-2-associated. Each spike-specific TCR was assigned to its reactive spike region and to a CD4 or CD8 class using the MIRA data. Log10-transformed breadth and depth values were compared by one-way ANOVA with Sidak's multiple comparisons tests. Held by TCRdb, this immuneACCESS table contains in-frame sequences only and omits some clones. Under half of the omission traces to an unresolved V gene where checked; the cause of the rest is unknown. Clone size and V and J calls were adopted from that table, with D and trimming inferred from the DNA. The sample table contains 100,000 to 150,000 clones; only one count was recorded for approximately 90% of them. The ten top clones hold around 0.98% of the sample.

Of note for this clone: The target of this receptor is not known. No much larger clone exists at a distance of one base, and base qualities are not known.

Sequencing was performed on peripheral blood, taken 28 days after the second AZD1222 dose. The chain is assembled from TRBV29-1 and TRBJ2-7; TRBD1 agrees with 9 junctional bases. The receptor's source is an adult who received the AZD1222 COVID-19 vaccine. The CDR3 here reads CSVWTGARYEQYF. The sequence in DNA is TGCAGCGTCTGGACAGGGGCCCGCTACGAGCAGTACTTC.